Presented here are 17 T cell receptor beta chains from one specimen sequenced in a study of T cells in Graves' hyperthyroidism and ophthalmopathy. TCR beta CDR3 region amplification was performed from RNA transcripts. When the TCR CDR3 underwent first-round RT-PCR, the HTBI primer set was used. TCRdb re-analysed the multiplex PCR reads in MiXCR, keeping a single row per CDR3 protein. The sample carries about 400,000 distinct CDR3 sequences, about 14% recorded once. Sequencing input: blood. The receptor source for this set is a woman in her thirties with Graves' ophthalmopathy.

This clonotype was observed at least ten times. CDR3 sequence: CSAPLTGSPTEAFF. For the CDR3, the DNA is TGCAGTGCTCCTCTGACAGGGTCTCCCACTGAAGCTTTCTTT. This chain joins TRBV20-1 and TRBJ1-1; 7 nucleotides agree with TRBD1. V lost 5 bases to trimming and J lost 4 bases; unmatched junction nucleotides: 10. The V gene's germline CDR1 is DFQATT and CDR2 SNEGSKA (reference sequence). The CDR3 totals 14 residues.

This clonotype was counted ten times or more. This sequence joins TRBV20-1 and TRBJ2-1, with TRBD2 as a possible D gene (7 bases). The length of the CDR3 is 15 residues. V was shortened by 0 bases and J by 8 bases, with 17 bases between the two germline ends. Germline values: CDR1 DFQATT, CDR2 SNEGSKA (reference sequence). The CDR3 DNA reads as TGCAGTGCTAGAGATCCACGGGGGGCCGGGTATGAGCAGTTCTTC. Residues: CSARDPRGAGYEQFF.

The rearrangement joins TRBV11-1 to TRBJ1-2; 10 bases are shared with TRBD1. J gave up 6 bases and V 5 bases, and 3 bases lay outside the gene matches. CDR1 SGHAT and CDR2 FQDESV come from the germline V gene (reference sequence). The CDR3 extends over 13 amino acids. The CDR3, as DNA: TGTGCCAGCAGCCGTGGGACAGGGGATGGCTACACCTTC. As protein: CASSRGTGDGYTF.

A few counts support this clonotype. CDR3 in DNA: TGTGCCAGCAGTTCCCGAAAGGGAGTGGACCCCGAGCAGTACTTC. Translation: CASSSRKGVDPEQYF. V and J are TRBV27 and TRBJ2-7; D may be TRBD2 (5 bases). Deletions cut 4 bases from V and 6 bases from J, with 19 bases between. CDR1 is MNHEY, CDR2 SMNVEV, per germline (reference sequence). The length of the CDR3 is 15 residues.

The table lists this clonotype with a few counts. This sequence may be a read error, since a much larger clone differs from it by one base. V and J are TRBV6-1 and TRBJ2-3; TRBD2 might be the D (6 bases). V was shortened by 5 bases and J by 6 bases, with 15 bases between the two germline ends. The CDR3 totals 14 residues. The germline gives CDR1 MNHNS, CDR2 SASEGT. The CDR3 DNA sequence: TGTGCCAGCAGTCGACGGGGGACCGCTGATACGCAGTATTTT. The encoded protein is CASSRRGTADTQYF.

This clonotype was seen at least ten times. The chain joins TRBV12-3 or TRBV12-4 to TRBJ2-3, with 8 bases aligning to TRBD2. The V and J ends lost 6 bases and 2 bases, in that order; junction bases with no gene match: 10. The CDR3 has 16 residues. Here the CDR3 DNA reads TGTGCCAGCAGAAAGAAACGGGGGGGCCCCACAGATACGCAGTATTTT. The encoded protein is CASRKKRGGPTDTQYF.

This clonotype was found many times. The chain's CDR3 is CASSGRQGAGEQYF. As DNA, the CDR3 is TGTGCCAGCAGTGGACGACAGGGGGCGGGCGAGCAGTACTTC. V is TRBV2 and J is TRBJ2-7; 10 positions agree with TRBD1. The CDR3 is 14 residues long. Germline V lookup: CDR1 SNHLY, CDR2 FYNNEI. Unmatched junction bases numbered 6, after V lost 4 bases and J lost 6 bases.

This chain joins TRBV6-1 and TRBJ2-3, with D perhaps TRBD1 or TRBD2 (6 bases each). Trimming took off 5 bases at V and 3 bases at J, with 18 bases between the two ends. CDR1 is MNHNS and CDR2 is SASEGT in the germline V gene. The CDR3 is 16 residues long. The CDR3: CASSTLARGGTDTQYF. The CDR3 bases are TGTGCCAGCAGTACCTTAGCTAGAGGGGGGACAGATACGCAGTATTTT.

This clonotype was counted many times. This sequence joins TRBV20-1 and TRBJ2-1; the D is unclear. The ends were cut back, 0 bases at V and 4 bases at J, with 25 bases in the middle. In germline, CDR1 is DFQATT, CDR2 SNEGSKA (reference sequence). The CDR3 consists of 19 residues. CDR3 nucleotide sequence: TGCAGTGCTAGAGATCCGATGGACGCCACCCCGAGAGAATACAATGAGCAGTTCTTC. Translated: CSARDPMDATPREYNEQFF.

This clonotype was detected ten times or more. The chain's CDR3 is CAWNREDNYGYTF. The CDR3 nucleotides are TGTGCCTGGAACAGGGAGGATAACTATGGCTACACCTTC. The V call is TRBV30, the J call TRBJ1-2, with a tentative D call TRBD1 (6 bases). Germline-derived CDR1 and CDR2 are GTSNPN and SVGIG (reference sequence). The CDR3 is made up of 13 amino acids. The ends were cut back, 4 bases at V and 1 base at J, with 10 bases in the middle.

CDR3 bases: TGTGCCAGCAGAGGAACAGGACGCTTCTCTGGAAACACCATATATTTT. Translation gives CASRGTGRFSGNTIYF. The chain links TRBV6-2 or TRBV6-3 to TRBJ1-3; D is possibly TRBD1 (5 bases). CDR3 length: 16 amino acids. Germline lookup yields CDR1 MNHEY and CDR2 SVGEGT. V lost 6 bases and J lost 0, with 15 bases in between.

The table lists this clonotype with many counts. V gene TRBV7-2 combines with J gene TRBJ1-6, with D unresolved. Deletions cut 6 bases from V and 9 bases from J, with 12 bases between. Germline CDR1 is SGHTA and CDR2 is FQGNSA. The CDR3 has 13 amino acids. The CDR3: CASSPHPGSPLHF. The DNA for the CDR3 is TGTGCCAGCAGTCCCCACCCTGGTTCACCCCTCCACTTT. Together with reference TRBV7-2 and TRBJ1-6, the CDR3 gives the full variable domain: GAGVSQSPSNKVTEKGKDVELRCDPISGHTALYWYRQSLGQGLEFLIYFQGNSAPDKSGLPSDRFSAERTGGSVSTLTIQRTQQEDSAVYLCASSPHPGSPLHFGNGTRLTVT.

This chain uses TRBV14 with TRBJ1-2; D might be TRBD1 (6 bases). Germline assignment: CDR1 SGHDN and CDR2 FVKESK. The CDR3 runs 14 residues. Trimming left V 3 bases short and J 4 bases short, with 12 bases between. CDR3 sequence: CASSQQTGIYGYTF. The CDR3 DNA is TGTGCCAGCAGCCAGCAGACAGGAATCTATGGCTACACCTTC.

Comment on this clonotype: This may stem from a read error, because a much larger clone lies one nucleotide away. The V and J genes are TRBV20-1 and TRBJ2-5; a weak D match, TRBD2 (5 bases). Germline CDR1 reads DFQATT; CDR2 reads SNEGSKA (reference sequence). Trimming pared 0 bases from V and 1 base from J, leaving 12 bases between. CDR3 size: 15 residues. CDR3 amino acids: CSARDAGIPQETQYF. DNA for the CDR3: TGCAGTGCTAGAGATGCGGGCATACCCCAAGAGACCCAGTACTTC.

The sample holds many counts of this clonotype. The rearrangement links TRBV9 to TRBJ2-1; D may be TRBD1 (7 bases). This CDR3 comprises 17 residues. V was cut by 4 bases and J by 4 bases, with 21 bases left in between. Germline V CDR1 and CDR2: SGDLS, YYNGEE. In DNA form, the CDR3 reads TGTGCCAGCAGCCCGGTCGGGGGACAGCCTCTTTACAATGAGCAGTTCTTC. It is translated as CASSPVGGQPLYNEQFF.

V gene TRBV4-2 combines with J gene TRBJ1-4; D call uncertain. The CDR3 loop spans 14 amino acids. The germline V gene encodes CDR1 LGHNA and CDR2 YNFKEQ. The V end lost 0 bases, the J end lost 8 bases, and 10 bases lay between the germline ends. CDR3 sequence reads: CASSQDGRGEKLFF. The CDR3 nucleotides are TGTGCCAGCAGCCAAGACGGCAGAGGCGAAAAACTGTTTTTT.

Comment on this clonotype: An end of the junction differs from the germline gene, which may be a read error. V and J are TRBV7-7 and TRBJ1-1; D remains unclear. Germline CDR1 is SSHAT and CDR2 is FNYEAQ (reference sequence). This CDR3 contains 16 residues. This CDR3 reads CASSPGSSSRETEAFF. The CDR3 nucleotides are TGTGCTAGCAGCCCAGGATCTTCCTCCCGAGAAACTGAAGCTTTCTTT. Drawing the rest from reference TRBV7-7 and TRBJ1-1, the complete variable domain is GAGVSQSPRYKVTKRGQDVTLRCDPISSHATLYWYQQALGQGPEFLTYFNYEAQPDKSGLPSDRFSAERPEGSISTLTIQRTEQRDSAMYRCASSPGSSSRETEAFFGQGTRLTVV.